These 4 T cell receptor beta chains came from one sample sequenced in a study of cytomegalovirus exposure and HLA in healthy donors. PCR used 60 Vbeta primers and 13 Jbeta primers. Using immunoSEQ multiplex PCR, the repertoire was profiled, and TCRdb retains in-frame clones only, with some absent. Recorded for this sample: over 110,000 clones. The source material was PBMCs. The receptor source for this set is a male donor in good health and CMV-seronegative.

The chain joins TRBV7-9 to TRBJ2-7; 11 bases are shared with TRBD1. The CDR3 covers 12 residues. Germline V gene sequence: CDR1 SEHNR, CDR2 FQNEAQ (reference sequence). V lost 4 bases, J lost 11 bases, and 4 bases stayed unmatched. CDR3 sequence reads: CASSSDRGLEYF. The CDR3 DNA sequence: TGTGCCAGCAGCTCGGACAGGGGGCTCGAGTACTTC. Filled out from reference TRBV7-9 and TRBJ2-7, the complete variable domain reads DTGVSQNPRHKITKRGQNVTFRCDPISEHNRLYWYRQTLGQGPEFLTYFQNEAQLEKSRLLSDRFSAERPKGSFSTLEIQRTEQGDSAMYLCASSSDRGLEYFGPGTRLTVT.

In DNA, the CDR3 is TGTGCCAGCAGTACCAGTCTTTTCTCTGGGGCCAACGTCCTGACTTTC. Its translation: CASSTSLFSGANVLTF. This chain uses TRBV2 with TRBJ2-6; D is unresolved. CDR1 and CDR2 from the germline V gene are SNHLY and FYNNEI. Trimming removed 5 bases from V and 0 bases from J, with 11 bases in between. The CDR3 loop spans 16 amino acids. The variable domain in full, completed from reference TRBV2 and TRBJ2-6, reads EPEVTQTPSHQVTQMGQEVILRCVPISNHLYFYWYRQILGQKVEFLVSFYNNEISEKSEIFDDQFSVERPDGSNFTLKIRSTKLEDSAMYFCASSTSLFSGANVLTFGAGSRLTVL.

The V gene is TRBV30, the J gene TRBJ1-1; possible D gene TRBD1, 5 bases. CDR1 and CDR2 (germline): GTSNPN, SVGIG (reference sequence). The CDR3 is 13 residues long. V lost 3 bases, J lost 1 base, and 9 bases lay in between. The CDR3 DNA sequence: TGTGCCTGGAGCCCGGACACGAACACTGAAGCTTTCTTT. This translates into CAWSPDTNTEAFF.

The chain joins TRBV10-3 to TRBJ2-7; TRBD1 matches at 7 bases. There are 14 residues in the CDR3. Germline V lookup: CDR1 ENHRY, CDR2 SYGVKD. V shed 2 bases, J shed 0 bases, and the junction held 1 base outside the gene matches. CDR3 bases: TGTGCCATCAGTGAGCGGACAGGCTCCTACGAGCAGTACTTC. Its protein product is CAISERTGSYEQYF.